These 8 T cell receptor beta chains share one sample of origin, sequenced in a study of cytomegalovirus exposure and HLA in healthy donors listed by TCRdb under 2017. The library was produced with the immunoSEQ multiplex PCR assay. The table comes from immuneACCESS by way of TCRdb, which keeps in-frame sequences with V and J called. Part of the clones is missing from these tables; in studies checked, under half for an unresolved V gene and the rest for unknown reasons. Recorded for this sample are a few hundred thousand clones; about 90% of them occurred a single time. Clones ranked in the top ten supply about 12% of the sample. The sample was PBMCs. The receptors were gathered from a man between 18 and 35 years old in good health and CMV-seropositive.

The chain carries TRBV30 and TRBJ1-5; D is perhaps TRBD1 (6 bases). V was pared by 0 bases and J by 5 bases, with 11 bases between. Germline V gene data show CDR1 as GTSNPN and CDR2 as SVGIG (reference sequence). This CDR3 has 14 residues. The DNA of the CDR3 is TGTGCCTGGAGTGTGAACAGGGCAGATCAGCCCCAGCATTTT. It is translated as CAWSVNRADQPQHF.

The gene calls are TRBV18 and TRBJ2-1; no reliable D call. Germline assignment: CDR1 KGHSH and CDR2 LQKENI. V was cut by 6 bases and J by 0 bases, with 12 bases left in between. This CDR3 has 15 residues. This CDR3 reads CASSSVQSSYNEQFF. For the CDR3, the DNA is TGTGCCAGCTCGTCTGTTCAGAGCTCCTACAATGAGCAGTTCTTC.

The J gene is TRBJ2-1, the V gene TRBV2; D is uncertain. The CDR3 loop spans 15 amino acids. V gave up 6 bases and J gave up 0 bases, with 12 bases separating them. The germline gives CDR1 SNHLY, CDR2 FYNNEI. The CDR3 DNA sequence: TGTGCCAGCAGCCAGGACCCGGGCTCCTACAATGAGCAGTTCTTC. It encodes CASSQDPGSYNEQFF.

J is TRBJ1-5 and V is TRBV27, with D hard to call. V was pared by 2 bases and J by 1 base, with 12 bases between. The germline V gene has CDR1 MNHEY and CDR2 SMNVEV (reference sequence). This CDR3 has 16 amino acids. The CDR3 region has the DNA TGTGCCAGCAGTTTACATGGGGATTGGAGCAATCAGCCCCAGCATTTT. Translated, it gives CASSLHGDWSNQPQHF.

The chain joins TRBV7-9 to TRBJ1-2; D is ambiguous. CDR1 is SEHNR, CDR2 FQNEAQ, per germline (reference sequence). The CDR3 spans 14 residues. V shed 2 bases and J shed 4 bases, with 11 bases lying between them. The CDR3 coding sequence is TGTGCCAGCAGCTTATATGGGCCTTCCTATGGCTACACCTTC. This codes for CASSLYGPSYGYTF.

Points on this clone: Germline is not matched at one junction end, which may reflect a read error. V usage is TRBV6-1 and J usage is TRBJ1-1; 7 nucleotides line up with TRBD1. The germline CDR1 and CDR2 sequences are MNHNS and SASEGT. The CDR3 is 10 amino acids. The CDR3, as DNA: TGTGCCAGCAGAGGGGCCAGGGGGATCTTT. Translated, it gives CASRGARGIF.

The CDR3 protein is CASSGASSGQETQYF. The DNA of the CDR3 is TGTGCCAGCAGTGGCGCGAGTAGCGGCCAAGAGACCCAGTACTTC. The chain is built from TRBV2 and TRBJ2-5, with D perhaps matching TRBD2 (6 bases). Germline CDR1 is SNHLY and CDR2 is FYNNEI. This CDR3 contains 15 residues. V was trimmed by 4 bases and J by 1 base, leaving 13 bases between them.

This chain connects TRBV6-4 to TRBJ1-2; a possible D gene is TRBD1 (5 bases). The germline V gene has CDR1 MRHNA and CDR2 SNTAGT. V lost 3 bases and J lost 6, with 11 bases in between. This CDR3 comprises 13 residues. CDR3 protein: CASSEASGDGYTF. DNA of the CDR3: TGTGCCAGCAGTGAGGCTTCGGGGGATGGCTACACCTTC.